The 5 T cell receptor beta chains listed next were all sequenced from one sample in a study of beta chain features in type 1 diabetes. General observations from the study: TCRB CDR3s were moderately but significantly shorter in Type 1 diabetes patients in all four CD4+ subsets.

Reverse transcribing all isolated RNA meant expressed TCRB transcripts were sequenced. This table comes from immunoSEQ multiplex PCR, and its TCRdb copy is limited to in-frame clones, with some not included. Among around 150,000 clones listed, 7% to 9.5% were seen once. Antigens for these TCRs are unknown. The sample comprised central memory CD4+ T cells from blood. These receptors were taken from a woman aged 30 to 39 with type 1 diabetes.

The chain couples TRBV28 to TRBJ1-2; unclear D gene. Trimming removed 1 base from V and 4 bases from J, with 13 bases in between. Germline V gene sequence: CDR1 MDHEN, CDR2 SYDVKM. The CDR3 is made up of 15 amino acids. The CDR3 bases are TGTGCCAGCAGTTTATCGGCCAGGTTCTTCTATGGCTACACCTTC. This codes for CASSLSARFFYGYTF.

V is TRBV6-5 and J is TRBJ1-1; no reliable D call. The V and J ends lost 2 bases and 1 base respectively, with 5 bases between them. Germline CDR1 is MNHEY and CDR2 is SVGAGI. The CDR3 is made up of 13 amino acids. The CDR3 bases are TGTGCCAGCAGTTACGAGGGGAACACTGAAGCTTTCTTT. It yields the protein CASSYEGNTEAFF.

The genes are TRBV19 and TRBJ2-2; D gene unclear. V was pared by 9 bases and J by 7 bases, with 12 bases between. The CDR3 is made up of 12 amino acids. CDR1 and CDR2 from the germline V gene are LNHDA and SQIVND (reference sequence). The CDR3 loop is CASLSRIGELFF. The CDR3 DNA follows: TGTGCCAGCCTATCGAGGATCGGGGAGCTGTTTTTT.

The CDR3 sequence is CASGQANTGELFF. The CDR3, as DNA: TGTGCCAGCGGACAGGCGAACACCGGGGAGCTGTTTTTT. V gene TRBV7-3 combines with J gene TRBJ2-2; 7 positions match TRBD1. Germline V gene data show CDR1 as SGHTA and CDR2 as FQGTGA. V lost 8 bases, J lost 0 bases, and 0 bases stayed unmatched. This CDR3 region has 13 residues.

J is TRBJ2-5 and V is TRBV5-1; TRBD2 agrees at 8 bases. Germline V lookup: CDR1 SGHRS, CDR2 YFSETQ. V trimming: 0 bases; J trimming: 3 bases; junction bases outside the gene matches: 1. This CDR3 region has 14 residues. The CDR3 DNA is TGCGCCAGCAGCTTGGCACTAGCGGAAGAGACCCAGTACTTC. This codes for CASSLALAEETQYF.